Here is one T cell receptor (beta chain) with its context. Which antigen it targets is not known. Nothing much larger sits one base from this clone, and base qualities are not available. The CDR3 regions of human TCRbeta chains were subjected to immunosequencing. The published analysis was carried out like this. Repertoire TCRs were matched against a reference library of SARS-CoV-2-specific TCRs generated with the MIRA antigen-specificity platform. Breadth was defined as the fraction of unique TCRs that were SARS-CoV-2-associated. Depth was defined as the fraction of total T cells that were SARS-CoV-2-associated. Using the MIRA data, every spike-specific TCR was mapped to the spike region that the TCR reacted to and assigned to either a CD4 or a CD8 class. Log10-transformed breadth and depth values were compared by one-way ANOVA with Sidak's multiple comparisons tests. TCRdb mirrors the immuneACCESS table, restricted to in-frame sequences. Some clones are absent from its copies; in checked studies, under half trace to an unresolved V gene, and the reason for the others is unknown. That table gives V, J and clone size, and the DNA gave D and trimming. The sample table contains around 110,000 clones; only one count was recorded for around 81% of them. The ten top clones hold around 9.9% of the sample.

From its cysteine to its phenylalanine, the CDR3 spans 16 amino acids. Here the CDR3 DNA is all that survives: 48 bases in frame from base 1. CDR1 SGHAT and CDR2 FQNNGV were looked up in the germline V gene. The germline ends are 15 bases apart after V is trimmed by 6 bases and J by 0 bases. The time point label here, explained by the study, means: baseline before first vaccination. Samples from vaccinated people were obtained from the UK trials COV001 and COV002, which included a single-blind randomized controlled phase 2/3 trial of AZD1222 (ChAdOx1 nCoV-19) in healthy adults. For TCRbeta chain sequencing, PBMC samples from trial participants were taken at day 0 and at day 28 after the second dose. This record comes from a study of T cell responses to AZD1222 COVID-19 vaccine (dated by TCRdb to 2020 to 2022). The study in broad terms: AZD1222 recipients whose second dose came at about 4 weeks and those whose second dose came at about 12 weeks were combined into one group, since spike-specific TCR depth and breadth did not differ between the two schedules. TCR sequencing was performed for over 230 trial participants, of whom some 200 were given two doses of AZD1222 and some 25 were given two doses of MenACWY control vaccine. Enrollment into the trials was organized by age into subgroups of 18-55, 56-69 and 70-plus years, and those subgroups contained roughly 150, 30 and 60 TCR-sequenced participants, respectively. The paper as a whole reports these results and caveats: Most participants were white British and females outnumbered males, and the authors suggested that clonal diversity may have been underestimated. Vaccine-associated CD4 TCRs spanned the whole spike protein, with dominant responses in regions 160-218 and 743-854. In the small 56-69-year group, the increase in depth fell short of significance, most likely because of low power. Because no day 14 peak-response samples were available, repertoires were characterized only after the peak T cell response. Nearly half of unique spike-specific TCRs reportedly recognized epitopes outside regions mutated in the B.1.351 and B.1.1.7 variants. Spike-specific TCR breadth and depth rose significantly after two AZD1222 doses compared with day 0 and with MenACWY recipients. Conclusions about previously exposed vaccinees are limited because only a handful of AZD1222 recipients were SARS-CoV-2 seropositive at baseline.

Sequences were derived from peripheral blood, sampled on day 0 of AZD1222 vaccination. The sequence came from an adult in good health. Recombination connected TRBV11-2 to TRBJ1-3, with the D gene not confidently named. The CDR3 in this case is CASRPMGFFSGNTIYF. The nucleotide sequence is given as TGTGCCAGCAGACCGATGGGCTTCTTCTCTGGAAACACCATATATTTT.